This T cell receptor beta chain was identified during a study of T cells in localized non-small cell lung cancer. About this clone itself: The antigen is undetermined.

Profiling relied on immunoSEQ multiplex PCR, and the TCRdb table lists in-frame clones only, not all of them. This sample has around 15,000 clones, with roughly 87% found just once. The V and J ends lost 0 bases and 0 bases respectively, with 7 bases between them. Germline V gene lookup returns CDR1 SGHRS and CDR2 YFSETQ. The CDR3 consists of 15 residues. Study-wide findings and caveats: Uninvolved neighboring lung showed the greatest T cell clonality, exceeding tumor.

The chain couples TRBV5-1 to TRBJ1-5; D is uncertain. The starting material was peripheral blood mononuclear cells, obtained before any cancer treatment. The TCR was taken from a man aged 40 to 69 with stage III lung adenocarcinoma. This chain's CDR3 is CASSLVPDSNQPQHF. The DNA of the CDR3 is TGCGCCAGCAGCTTGGTTCCGGATAGCAATCAGCCCCAGCATTTT.